The 27 T cell receptor beta chains given below trace back to one sample, sequenced in a study of cytomegalovirus exposure and HLA in healthy donors. In the PCR, 60 Vbeta and 13 Jbeta primers were used. Data came from immunoSEQ multiplex PCR; TCRdb stores just in-frame clones and leaves some out. This sample has 150,000 or so clones, with more than 75% found just once. The sequencing input was PBMCs. These receptors originate from a woman aged 35 to 49 in good health and CMV-seropositive.

The chain joins TRBV27 to TRBJ2-7; weak D call: TRBD1 (6 bases). The V gene's germline CDR1 is MNHEY and CDR2 SMNVEV (reference sequence). This CDR3 spans 13 amino acids. V was clipped by 5 bases and J by 2 bases, with 10 bases between them. The CDR3 spells CASSLRGTYEQYF. CDR3 nucleotides: TGTGCCAGCAGTCTCAGGGGAACCTACGAGCAGTACTTC.

V and J are TRBV7-9 and TRBJ2-7; TRBD2 might be the D (5 bases). V lost 5 bases and J lost 9, with 23 bases in between. CDR1 SEHNR and CDR2 FQNEAQ come from the germline V gene (reference sequence). The CDR3 runs 15 residues. CDR3: CASSHGGVTFRGQYF. CDR3 bases: TGTGCCAGCAGCCACGGCGGCGTAACGTTTCGGGGGCAGTACTTC.

V usage is TRBV19 and J usage is TRBJ2-3, with 10 positions matching TRBD1. V was clipped by 5 bases and J by 0 bases; unmatched bases: 5. The CDR3 runs 16 residues. Germline CDR1 is LNHDA and CDR2 is SQIVND (reference sequence). Here the CDR3 reads CASSPRTGGSTDTQYF. The DNA of the CDR3 is TGTGCCAGTAGTCCTCGGACAGGGGGAAGCACAGATACGCAGTATTTT.

This sequence joins TRBV27 and TRBJ2-7, with TRBD2 matching 10 bases. CDR3 length: 13 residues. CDR1 is MNHEY, CDR2 SMNVEV, per germline (reference sequence). V was clipped by 2 bases and J by 9 bases; unmatched bases: 4. In DNA form, the CDR3 reads TGTGCCAGCAGTTTAGCTAGCGGGAGTTGGCAGTACTTC. Residues: CASSLASGSWQYF.

The chain is built from TRBV5-1 and TRBJ1-3; a possible D gene is TRBD1 (5 bases). Germline lookup yields CDR1 SGHRS and CDR2 YFSETQ. Trimming stripped 0 bases from V and 10 bases from J, with 14 bases between. The CDR3 extends over 14 amino acids. The DNA for the CDR3 is TGCGCCAGCAGCTTGGACAGGACCAGTAGGACCATATATTTT. Encoded protein: CASSLDRTSRTIYF.

This rearrangement joins TRBV15 to TRBJ2-2, with 10 positions matching TRBD2. This CDR3 is 19 amino acids long. Germline CDR1 reads LNHNV; CDR2 reads YYDKDF (reference sequence). The ends lost 2 bases at V and 0 bases at J; junction bases unmatched: 9. The CDR3: CATSRFGTSEFANTGELFF. The CDR3 DNA reads TGTGCCACCAGCAGATTCGGGACTAGCGAATTCGCGAACACCGGGGAGCTGTTTTTT.

This clone was detected only a few times. The chain employs TRBV30 and TRBJ1-1; D not resolved. CDR3 length: 13 residues. Trimming removed 2 bases from V and 5 bases from J, with 12 bases in between. Germline lookup yields CDR1 GTSNPN and CDR2 SVGIG (reference sequence). The CDR3 protein is CAWSKGRGTEAFF. For the CDR3, the DNA is TGTGCCTGGAGTAAAGGGCGGGGAACTGAAGCTTTCTTT.

On this clone itself: The same CDR3 is also encoded by other DNA sequences in this sample. The V gene is TRBV7-9, the J gene TRBJ2-2; unclear D gene. This CDR3 is built from 11 residues. The V and J ends lost 5 bases and 4 bases respectively, with 2 bases between them. Germline CDR1 reads SEHNR; CDR2 reads FQNEAQ (reference sequence). In DNA, the CDR3 is TGTGCCAGCAGCCTCACCGGGGAGCTGTTTTTT. Its protein is CASSLTGELFF.

This clone was observed a handful of times. This rearrangement joins TRBV28 to TRBJ1-5, with TRBD1 as a possible D gene (5 bases). Per germline, CDR1 MDHEN and CDR2 SYDVKM. Trimming shortened V by 8 bases and J by 3 bases, and 11 bases separated the two germline ends. The CDR3 is 13 amino acids. CDR3 sequence (DNA): TGTGCCAGCGGCGACAGCTTCAATCAGCCCCAGCATTTT. It yields the protein CASGDSFNQPQHF.

This clone occurred once. The J gene is TRBJ2-5, the V gene TRBV7-2; 8 positions match TRBD2. V lost 5 bases and J lost 5; bases outside the gene matches: 7. The CDR3 length is 14 residues. Per germline, CDR1 SGHTA and CDR2 FQGNSA. This CDR3 is CASSLGTRLETQYF. CDR3 sequence (DNA): TGTGCCAGCAGCCTAGGGACTAGGTTGGAGACCCAGTACTTC.

The chain carries TRBV27 and TRBJ2-1; possible D gene TRBD1, 5 bases. Deletions cut 3 bases from V and 5 bases from J, with 14 bases between. Germline CDR1 is MNHEY and CDR2 is SMNVEV (reference sequence). CDR3 length: 15 residues. The CDR3 DNA follows: TGTGCCAGCAGTTTGGTGTTAGACAGAAACAATGAGCAGTTCTTC. The encoded protein is CASSLVLDRNNEQFF.

V gene TRBV6-5 combines with J gene TRBJ1-2, with TRBD1 matching 9 bases. Germline V gene data show CDR1 as MNHEY and CDR2 as SVGAGI. The junction had 4 bases not matched to a gene; V was cut back by 0 bases and J by 2 bases. CDR3 length equals 16 residues. CDR3 bases: TGTGCCAGCAGTTACTCGGGGACAGGGTTAAACTATGGCTACACCTTC. Translated, it gives CASSYSGTGLNYGYTF.

The rearrangement links TRBV30 to TRBJ2-6; no definite D call. With 0 bases removed from V and 0 bases from J, the gap between germline ends came to 12 bases. Germline CDR1 and CDR2: GTSNPN and SVGIG (reference sequence). There are 17 residues in the CDR3. CDR3 in amino acids: CAWSVMRTYSGANVLTF. Here the CDR3 DNA reads TGTGCCTGGAGTGTAATGAGAACGTACTCTGGGGCCAACGTCCTGACTTTC.

The chain recombines TRBV6-1 with TRBJ2-2, with a weak D call TRBD1 (5 bases). This CDR3 is 16 amino acids long. Germline CDR1 and CDR2: MNHNS and SASEGT. Trimming removed 0 bases from V and 6 bases from J, with 14 bases in between. The CDR3 region is CASSEATAQGPGELFF. CDR3 in DNA: TGTGCCAGCAGTGAAGCCACAGCCCAGGGTCCCGGGGAGCTGTTTTTT.

This clone was detected only a few times. The rearrangement links TRBV2 to TRBJ2-7; possibly TRBD2 for D (5 bases). This CDR3 has 15 residues. CDR1 and CDR2 (germline): SNHLY, FYNNEI. Trimming cost V 1 base and J 6 bases, with 16 bases left between them. CDR3 sequence reads: CASSEEVRAGSEQYF. The CDR3, as DNA: TGTGCCAGCAGTGAAGAGGTGAGGGCAGGTTCCGAGCAGTACTTC.

This sequence joins TRBV15 and TRBJ2-1, with 10 bases identical to TRBD2. J was trimmed by 8 bases and V by 2 bases; bases with no gene match: 15. The CDR3 runs 18 residues. Germline loops: CDR1 LNHNV, CDR2 YYDKDF (reference sequence). CDR3 coding DNA: TGTGCCACCAGCAGACCTGAAGGAAGCGGGAGGGTCTTCGATGAGCAGTTCTTC. It specifies CATSRPEGSGRVFDEQFF.

V usage is TRBV6-1 and J usage is TRBJ2-2; D is uncertain. The CDR3 has 14 amino acids. Trimming removed 7 bases from V and 0 bases from J, with 9 bases in between. Germline V gene sequence: CDR1 MNHNS, CDR2 SASEGT. The CDR3 DNA follows: TGTGCCAGCATCTCGCTAGCGAACACCGGGGAGCTGTTTTTT. This sequence encodes CASISLANTGELFF.

The rearrangement links TRBV5-1 to TRBJ2-2, with D maybe TRBD1 (5 bases). V was cut by 4 bases and J by 7 bases, with 8 bases left in between. This CDR3 has 12 amino acids. Per germline, CDR1 SGHRS and CDR2 YFSETQ. The CDR3 coding sequence is TGCGCCAGCAGCCTAGACAGCGGGGAGCTGTTTTTT. Protein sequence: CASSLDSGELFF.

The chain couples TRBV9 to TRBJ2-2, with TRBD2 matching over 9 bases. Germline CDR1 is SGDLS and CDR2 is YYNGEE. The CDR3 extends over 15 amino acids. After removal of 0 bases from V and 4 bases from J, the junction contained 1 base not matched to a gene. CDR3 nucleotide sequence: TGTGCCAGCAGCGTAGCTAGCGGGACCACCGGGGAGCTGTTTTTT. Translation gives CASSVASGTTGELFF.

The chain joins TRBV5-6 to TRBJ2-7; D uncertain. This CDR3 is 13 amino acids long. From germline, CDR1 is SGHDT and CDR2 YYEEEE. V lost 1 base, J lost 7 bases, and 12 bases lay in between. This chain's CDR3 is CASSLLASWEQYF. CDR3 bases: TGTGCCAGCAGCTTGTTAGCCTCCTGGGAGCAGTACTTC.

This chain links TRBV27 with TRBJ2-7, with 8 positions matching TRBD2. J lost 1 base, V lost 6 bases, and 5 bases had no gene match. This CDR3 has 14 residues. CDR1 MNHEY and CDR2 SMNVEV come from the germline V gene (reference sequence). The CDR3 nucleotides are TGTGCCAGCAGCTCCGGGGGGGGTTCCTACGAGCAGTACTTC. Protein product: CASSSGGGSYEQYF.

This chain uses TRBV7-9 with TRBJ1-5; 9 bases match TRBD1. The CDR3 loop spans 17 amino acids. V was clipped by 5 bases and J by 8 bases; unmatched bases: 16. CDR1 is SEHNR and CDR2 is FQNEAQ in the germline V gene (reference sequence). The CDR3 DNA reads as TGTGCCAGCAGCCTTCACCTCGGACAGGGGAAGGTGGAGCCCCAGCATTTT. Its protein is CASSLHLGQGKVEPQHF.

The V and J genes are TRBV4-2 and TRBJ2-1, with 7 nucleotides matching TRBD2. V shed 0 bases and J 8 bases; nucleotides not matched to a gene: 13. The CDR3 spans 17 residues. CDR1 and CDR2 (germline): LGHNA, YNFKEQ. Written as DNA, the CDR3 is TGTGCCAGCAGCCAAGAGAGGACGTGGGAGGGCCGGTATGAGCAGTTCTTC. It yields the protein CASSQERTWEGRYEQFF.

CDR3 in amino acids: CASSPRTSGRDTEQYF. CDR3 nucleotide sequence: TGTGCCAGCAGCCCGCGGACTAGCGGGAGGGATACCGAGCAGTACTTC. The chain employs TRBV7-9 and TRBJ2-7, with TRBD2 identical over 15 bases. The CDR3 length is 16 residues. Trimming at V came to 5 bases and at J to 6 bases, leaving 8 bases not matched to a gene. Germline CDR1 SEHNR, CDR2 FQNEAQ (reference sequence).

V gene TRBV5-4 combines with J gene TRBJ1-1, with TRBD1 matching 7 bases. The junction had 9 bases not matched to a gene; V was cut back by 5 bases and J by 2 bases. The CDR3 is made up of 15 amino acids. Per the germline V gene, CDR1 is SGHNT and CDR2 is YYREEE (reference sequence). The CDR3 region has the DNA TGTGCCAGCAGGCCTGGACAGGTTGGTAACACTGAAGCTTTCTTT. This encodes CASRPGQVGNTEAFF.

The rearrangement links TRBV6-1 to TRBJ2-5; tentatively, D is TRBD1 (7 bases). Germline V gives CDR1 MNHNS, CDR2 SASEGT. Trimming pared 3 bases from V and 1 base from J, leaving 18 bases between. CDR3 size: 17 residues. The CDR3 nucleotides are TGTGCCAGCAGTGAGTTTCGGGGGACAGATGCCCAAGAGACCCAGTACTTC. It yields the protein CASSEFRGTDAQETQYF.

The chain recombines TRBV11-3 with TRBJ2-2; unclear D gene. The germline V gene encodes CDR1 SGHNT and CDR2 YENEEA. The CDR3 runs to 15 residues. V was shortened by 2 bases and J by 10 bases, with 17 bases between the two germline ends. CDR3 region: CASSLIGPPSTELFF. CDR3 DNA: TGTGCCAGCAGCTTAATTGGGCCGCCCTCGACGGAGCTGTTTTTT.